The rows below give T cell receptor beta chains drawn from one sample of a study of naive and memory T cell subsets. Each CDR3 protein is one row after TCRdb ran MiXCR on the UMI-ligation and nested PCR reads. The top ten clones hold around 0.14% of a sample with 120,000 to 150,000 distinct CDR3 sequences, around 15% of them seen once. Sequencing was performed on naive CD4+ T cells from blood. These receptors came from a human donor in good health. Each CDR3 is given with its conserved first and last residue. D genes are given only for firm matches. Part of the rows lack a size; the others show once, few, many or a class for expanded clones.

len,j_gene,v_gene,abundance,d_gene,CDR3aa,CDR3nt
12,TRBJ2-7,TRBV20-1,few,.,CSASRPTYEQYF,TGCAGTGCTTCACGACCCACTTACGAGCAGTACTTC
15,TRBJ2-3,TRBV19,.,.,CASSRLTASTDTQYF,TGTGCCAGTAGTCGATTGACGGCTAGCACAGATACGCAGTATTTT
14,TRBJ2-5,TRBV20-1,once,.,CSAAGVFVRETQYF,TGCAGTGCTGCAGGCGTTTTTGTCCGAGAGACCCAGTACTTC
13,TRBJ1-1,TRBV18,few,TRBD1,CVSSPADRGRAFF,TGTGTCAGCTCACCAGCCGACAGGGGGCGAGCTTTCTTT
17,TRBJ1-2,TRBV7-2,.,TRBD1,CASSSGGGPAASYGYTF,TGTGCCAGCAGCTCAGGGGGGGGGCCAGCAGCTTCCTATGGCTACACCTTC
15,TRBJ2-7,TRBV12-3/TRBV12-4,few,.,CASTIGPTSSYEQYF,TGTGCCAGCACAATAGGACCCACGAGCTCCTACGAGCAGTACTTC
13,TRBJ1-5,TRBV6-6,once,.,CASSSTQNQPQHF,TGTGCCAGCAGTTCTACACAGAATCAGCCCCAGCATTTT
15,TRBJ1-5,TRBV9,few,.,CASSERGGGNQPQHF,TGTGCCAGCAGCGAAAGAGGGGGAGGCAATCAGCCCCAGCATTTT
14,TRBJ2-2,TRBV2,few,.,CASSDLRNTGELFF,TGTGCCAGCAGTGACCTCAGGAACACCGGGGAGCTGTTTTTT
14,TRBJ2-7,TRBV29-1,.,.,CSVEDGWSSYEQYF,TGCAGCGTTGAAGACGGGTGGAGCTCCTACGAGCAGTACTTC
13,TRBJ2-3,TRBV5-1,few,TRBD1,CASSITGEDTQYF,TGCGCCAGCAGCATAACAGGGGAAGATACGCAGTATTTT
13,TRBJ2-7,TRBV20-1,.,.,CSAPGHLNYEQYF,TGCAGTGCACCGGGACACCTAAATTACGAGCAGTACTTC
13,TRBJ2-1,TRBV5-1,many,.,CASSFGEKNEQFF,TGCGCCAGCAGCTTTGGGGAGAAGAATGAGCAGTTCTTC
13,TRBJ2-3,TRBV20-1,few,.,CSVLGRVTDTQYF,TGCAGTGTCTTAGGACGGGTCACAGATACGCAGTATTTT
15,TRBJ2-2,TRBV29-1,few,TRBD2,CSVGEMAGGSGELFF,TGCAGCGTTGGAGAGATGGCGGGAGGGTCCGGGGAGCTGTTTTTT
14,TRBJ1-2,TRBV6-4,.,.,CASSADSSAGSYTF,TGTGCCAGCAGCGCCGACTCGTCTGCCGGGAGCTACACCTTC
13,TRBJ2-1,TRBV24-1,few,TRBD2,CATSDDSGHEQFF,TGTGCCACCAGTGATGATAGCGGGCATGAGCAGTTCTTC
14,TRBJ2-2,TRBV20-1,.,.,CSARPTINTGELFF,TGCAGTGCTAGACCGACGATCAACACCGGGGAGCTGTTTTTT
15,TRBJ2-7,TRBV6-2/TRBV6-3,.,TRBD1,CASSYTGQGNYEQYF,TGTGCCAGCAGTTACACGGGACAGGGGAACTACGAGCAGTACTTC
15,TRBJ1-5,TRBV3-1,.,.,CASSRGEGPNQPQHF,TGTGCCAGCAGCCGGGGTGAGGGCCCCAATCAGCCCCAGCATTTT
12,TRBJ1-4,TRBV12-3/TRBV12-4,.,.,CASSLVRGKLFF,TGTGCCAGCAGTTTGGTGCGGGGGAAACTGTTTTTT
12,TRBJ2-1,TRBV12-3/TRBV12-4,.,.,CASSPFHNEQFF,TGTGCCAGCAGTCCCTTCCACAATGAGCAGTTCTTC
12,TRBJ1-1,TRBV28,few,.,CASSFQNNEAFF,TGTGCCAGCAGTTTCCAGAATAATGAAGCTTTCTTT
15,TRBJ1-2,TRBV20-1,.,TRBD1,CSARGGQGAFYGYTF,TGCAGTGCTAGAGGGGGACAGGGGGCCTTCTATGGCTACACCTTC
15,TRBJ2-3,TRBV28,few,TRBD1,CASSSHRGGTDTQYF,TGTGCCAGCAGTTCTCACAGGGGCGGCACAGATACGCAGTATTTT
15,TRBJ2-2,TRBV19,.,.,CASSIRTGNTGELFF,TGTGCCAGTAGTATTCGAACAGGGAACACCGGGGAGCTGTTTTTT
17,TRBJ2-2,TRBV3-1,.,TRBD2,CASSRREARENTGELFF,TGTGCCAGCAGCCGCCGGGAGGCGCGGGAGAACACCGGGGAGCTGTTTTTT
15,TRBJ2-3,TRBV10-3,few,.,CAISEQRTGTDTQYF,TGTGCCATCAGTGAGCAACGAACTGGCACAGATACGCAGTATTTT
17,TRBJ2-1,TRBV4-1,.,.,CASSPVGSGGSYNEQFF,TGCGCCAGCAGCCCGGTTGGTAGCGGAGGGTCCTACAATGAGCAGTTCTTC
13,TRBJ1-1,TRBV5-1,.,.,CASSASWNTEAFF,TGCGCCAGCAGCGCGAGTTGGAACACTGAAGCTTTCTTT
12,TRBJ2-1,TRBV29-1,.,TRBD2,CSAGLARNEQFF,TGCAGCGCGGGACTAGCGCGTAATGAGCAGTTCTTC
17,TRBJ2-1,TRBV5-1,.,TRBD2,CASSLGTSGRRYNEQFF,TGCGCCAGCAGCTTGGGGACTAGCGGGAGAAGGTACAATGAGCAGTTCTTC
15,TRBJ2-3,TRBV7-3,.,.,CASSLRGFSTDTQYF,TGTGCCAGCAGCTTGAGGGGTTTTAGCACAGATACGCAGTATTTT
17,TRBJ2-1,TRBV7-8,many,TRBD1,CASSFTHRDRGYNEQFF,TGTGCCAGCAGCTTTACCCACCGGGACAGGGGATACAATGAGCAGTTCTTC
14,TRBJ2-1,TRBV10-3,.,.,CAISPGSGYNEQFF,TGTGCCATCAGCCCGGGCTCGGGCTACAATGAGCAGTTCTTC
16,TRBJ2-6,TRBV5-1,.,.,CASSFTTGSGANVLTF,TGCGCCAGCAGCTTTACCACAGGATCTGGGGCCAACGTCCTGACTTTC
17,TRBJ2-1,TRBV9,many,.,CASSVGSPGRPYNEQFF,TGTGCCAGCAGCGTAGGTTCCCCCGGGAGACCCTACAATGAGCAGTTCTTC
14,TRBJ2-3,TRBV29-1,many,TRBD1,CSVPGQGRTDTQYF,TGCAGCGTTCCCGGACAGGGGAGAACAGATACGCAGTATTTT
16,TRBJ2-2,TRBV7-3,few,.,CASSFGRAPNTGELFF,TGTGCCAGCAGCTTTGGCAGGGCCCCGAACACCGGGGAGCTGTTTTTT
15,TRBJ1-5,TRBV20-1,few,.,CSARVSGGGNQPQHF,TGCAGTGCTAGAGTCTCGGGGGGTGGCAATCAGCCCCAGCATTTT
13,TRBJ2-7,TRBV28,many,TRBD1,CASSGNRGSEQYF,TGTGCCAGCAGTGGAAACAGGGGGAGCGAGCAGTACTTC
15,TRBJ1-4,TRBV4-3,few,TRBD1,CASSPPRGRDEKLFF,TGCGCCAGCAGCCCTCCCAGGGGGCGCGATGAAAAACTGTTTTTT
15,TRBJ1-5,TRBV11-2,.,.,CASSLEGIGGQPQHF,TGTGCCAGCAGCTTAGAGGGCATCGGCGGTCAGCCCCAGCATTTT
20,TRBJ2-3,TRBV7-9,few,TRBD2,CASSTPTSGRAWYRTDTQYF,TGTGCCAGCAGCACACCGACTAGCGGGAGGGCCTGGTATCGCACAGATACGCAGTATTTT
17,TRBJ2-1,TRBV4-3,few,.,CASSQDGPRLVDNEQFF,TGCGCCAGCAGCCAAGATGGCCCCAGACTAGTCGACAATGAGCAGTTCTTC
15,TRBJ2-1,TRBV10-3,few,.,CATLSPSQTYNEQFF,TGTGCCACCCTATCCCCGAGCCAGACCTACAATGAGCAGTTCTTC
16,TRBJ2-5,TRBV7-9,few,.,CASSLTLNTGQETQYF,TGTGCCAGCAGCTTAACCCTCAATACAGGGCAGGAGACCCAGTACTTC
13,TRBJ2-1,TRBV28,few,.,CASSLMHTNEQFF,TGTGCCAGCAGTTTAATGCACACCAATGAGCAGTTCTTC
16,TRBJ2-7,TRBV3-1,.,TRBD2,CASSPGDLAGPYEQYF,TGTGCCAGCAGCCCAGGGGATCTAGCGGGCCCCTACGAGCAGTACTTC
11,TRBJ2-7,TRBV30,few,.,CAWSVGAGQYF,TGTGCCTGGAGTGTAGGAGCGGGGCAGTACTTC
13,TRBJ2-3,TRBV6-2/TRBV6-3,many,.,CASDRGRTDTQYF,TGCGCCTCGGACAGAGGACGCACAGATACGCAGTATTTT
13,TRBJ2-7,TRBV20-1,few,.,CSAIRYKTYEQYF,TGCAGTGCTATTCGTTACAAAACCTACGAGCAGTACTTC
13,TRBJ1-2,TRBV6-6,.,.,CASSPPGVYGYTF,TGTGCCAGCAGCCCCCCAGGGGTTTATGGCTACACCTTC
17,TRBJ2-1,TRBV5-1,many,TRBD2,CASSSTSGASSYNEQFF,TGCGCCAGCAGCTCCACTAGCGGGGCTAGCTCCTACAATGAGCAGTTCTTC
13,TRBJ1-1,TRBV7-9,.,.,CASSLAGYTEAFF,TGTGCCAGCAGCTTAGCCGGGTACACTGAAGCTTTCTTT
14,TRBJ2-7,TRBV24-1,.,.,CATSDWGSGYEQYF,TGTGCCACCAGTGATTGGGGTAGCGGCTACGAGCAGTACTTC
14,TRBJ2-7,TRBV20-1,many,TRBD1,CSARDRQGAYEQYF,TGCAGTGCTAGAGATCGACAGGGGGCCTACGAGCAGTACTTC